This TCR beta chain is from a study of blood T cells in healthy people across ages. Primers used in a second PCR of roughly 6 to 11 cycles were a sample-barcoded 5' primer and a J-beta primer mix. With 12 random nucleotides, a template-switch adaptor tagged each individual cDNA molecule. MiXCR, run by TCRdb on the 5' RACE reads, gives a single entry per CDR3 protein. The data contain about 590,000 distinct CDR3 sequences, about 30% of them singletons. The CDR3 runs 16 residues. CDR1 MNHEY and CDR2 SVGEGT come from the germline V gene. The V end lost 5 bases, the J end lost 13 bases, and 27 bases lay between the germline ends. To note about this clonotype: This may stem from a read error, because a much larger clone lies one nucleotide away.

This receptor was identified in a woman older than 75 in good health. The sample consisted of blood. The gene calls are TRBV6-2 or TRBV6-3 and TRBJ2-4; a possible D gene is TRBD2 (5 bases). The chain's CDR3 is CASSPRRTLRRNKQYF. The CDR3 nucleotides read TGTGCCAGCAGTCCTCGCAGGACTCTTCGACGGAACAAGCAGTACTTC.